These 25 T cell receptor beta chains were all obtained from the same sample, sequenced in a study of PD-L1 blockade in urothelial cancer. This table comes from immunoSEQ multiplex PCR, and its TCRdb copy is limited to in-frame clones, with some not included. The table has some 25,000 clones, roughly 83% seen once. Sequencing used PBMCs, obtained around atezolizumab (anti-PD-L1) treatment. The receptors shown here come from a man aged 65-85 years with urothelial cancer.

The chain has TRBV6-1 and TRBJ1-5; D is unresolved. Per the germline V gene, CDR1 is MNHNS and CDR2 is SASEGT. The CDR3 runs to 15 residues. Trimming took off 6 bases at V and 0 bases at J, with 12 bases between the two ends. CDR3 residues: CASRIMWSSNQPQHF. CDR3 DNA: TGTGCCAGCAGGATCATGTGGAGTAGCAATCAGCCCCAGCATTTT.

The genes are TRBV21-1 and TRBJ2-5; the table names TRBD1, a call not compared with the DNA. TRBV21-1 is given as a pseudogene. The CDR3 runs to 17 residues. CDR3 in amino acids: CASSKGSLDRFQETQYF. CDR3 coding DNA: TGTGCCAGCAGCAAAGGAAGCCTGGACAGATTCCAAGAGACCCAGTACTTC.

J is TRBJ1-4 and V is TRBV2; maybe TRBD1 (5 bases). The CDR3 has 15 residues. V lost 6 bases and J 13 bases, leaving 24 bases between the germline ends. Germline loops: CDR1 SNHLY, CDR2 FYNNEI. CDR3 amino acids: CASRPEAFTGQGLFF. The CDR3 nucleotides are TGTGCCAGCAGACCCGAGGCGTTCACAGGCCAGGGACTGTTTTTT.

The CDR3 sequence: CASSLSGDEGTEAFF. The DNA of the CDR3 is TGCGCCAGCAGCTTGTCAGGGGATGAAGGTACTGAAGCTTTCTTT. The chain has TRBV5-1 and TRBJ1-1; tentatively, D is TRBD1 (6 bases). Germline loops: CDR1 SGHRS, CDR2 YFSETQ. CDR3 length equals 15 residues. Trimming removed 1 base at V and 5 bases at J, with 15 bases between.

V and J are TRBV5-5 and TRBJ2-6; 7 nucleotides agree with TRBD1. Per germline, CDR1 SGHKS and CDR2 YYEKEE (reference sequence). The V gene end was trimmed by 2 bases and the J gene end by 9 bases; junction bases not matched to a gene: 8. The CDR3 is made up of 15 amino acids. The CDR3 nucleotides are TGTGCCAGCAGCTTTTGGGTGACAGGGTACAACGTCCTGACTTTC. This encodes CASSFWVTGYNVLTF.

The chain uses TRBV15 and TRBJ2-7; 9 bases are shared with TRBD2. The CDR3 has 14 amino acids. V lost 5 bases to trimming and J lost 5 bases; unmatched junction nucleotides: 7. In germline, CDR1 is LNHNV, CDR2 YYDKDF (reference sequence). The CDR3 loop is CATSRGLATHEQYF. CDR3 nucleotides: TGTGCCACCAGCCGGGGACTAGCCACCCACGAGCAGTACTTC.

J is TRBJ1-5 and V is TRBV28; the D gene is possibly TRBD1 (6 bases). This CDR3 has 15 residues. Germline V gene lookup returns CDR1 MDHEN and CDR2 SYDVKM. Trimming shortened V by 3 bases and J by 6 bases, and 15 bases separated the two germline ends. The CDR3 sequence: CASSFARGKRQPQHF. CDR3 in DNA: TGTGCCAGCAGTTTTGCCAGGGGAAAGCGTCAGCCCCAGCATTTT.

This chain links TRBV7-9 with TRBJ1-3, with D unresolved. Germline values: CDR1 SEHNR, CDR2 FQNEAQ (reference sequence). V was pared by 5 bases and J by 3 bases, with 5 bases between. This CDR3 is built from 12 residues. The CDR3 region is CASSPHGNTIYF. The CDR3 DNA reads as TGTGCCAGCAGCCCCCATGGAAACACCATATATTTT.

This chain links TRBV9 with TRBJ1-2, with TRBD1 matching over 9 bases. The CDR3 length is 16 residues. The V and J ends lost 4 bases and 6 bases, in that order; junction bases with no gene match: 13. Germline V gene sequence: CDR1 SGDLS, CDR2 YYNGEE. The CDR3 DNA follows: TGTGCCAGCAGCTTATGGGACAGGGATGACCGTCATGGCTACACCTTC. Amino acids: CASSLWDRDDRHGYTF.

This clone turned up a few times. Its ends do not fully match the called genes, so a read error is possible. The rearrangement uses TRBV7-7 and TRBJ2-3; 7 positions agree with TRBD2. The germline gives CDR1 SSHAT, CDR2 FNYEAQ (reference sequence). The CDR3 is made up of 15 amino acids. CDR3 protein: CASSPTSASTDTQYF. The CDR3 DNA is TGTGCTAGCAGCCCTACTAGCGCGAGCACAGATACGCAGTATTTT.

The chain has TRBV2 and TRBJ2-5, with D uncertain. The CDR3 has 13 amino acids. The V and J ends lost 4 bases and 4 bases respectively, with 10 bases between them. Germline CDR1 SNHLY, CDR2 FYNNEI. Written as DNA, the CDR3 is TGTGCCAGCAGTGTATTAGGAGTAGAGACCCAGTACTTC. This encodes CASSVLGVETQYF.

The chain joins TRBV7-9 to TRBJ1-4; no firm D call. The CDR3 spans 15 residues. Germline V gives CDR1 SEHNR, CDR2 FQNEAQ (reference sequence). Trimming took 2 bases from V and 7 from J, leaving 14 bases between them. Here the CDR3 reads CASSLNAEPGEKLFF. In nucleotides, the CDR3 is TGTGCCAGCAGCTTAAATGCGGAACCGGGTGAAAAACTGTTTTTT.

The table lists this clone with a count of one. The chain carries TRBV18 and TRBJ2-3; D call uncertain. Germline V gene lookup returns CDR1 KGHSH and CDR2 LQKENI. V lost 3 bases and J 4 bases, leaving 8 bases between the germline ends. CDR3 length: 13 amino acids. In DNA form, the CDR3 reads TGTGCCAGCTCACCGATAGAGGCAGATACGCAGTATTTT. This sequence encodes CASSPIEADTQYF.

The chain employs TRBV28 and TRBJ1-2; weak D call: TRBD1 (5 bases). CDR3 length: 16 amino acids. Per germline, CDR1 MDHEN and CDR2 SYDVKM. The V gene lost 1 base and the J gene lost 1 base, with 13 bases spanning the gap. In DNA form, the CDR3 reads TGTGCCAGCAGTTTATTGGGGCCAGTTAATAACTATGGCTACACCTTC. Translating it yields CASSLLGPVNNYGYTF.

V usage is TRBV10-3 and J usage is TRBJ2-7, with 7 bases that match TRBD2. Unmatched junction bases numbered 15, after V lost 10 bases and J lost 3 bases. Germline loops: CDR1 ENHRY, CDR2 SYGVKD. The CDR3 runs 15 residues. DNA for the CDR3: TGTGCCACTACACGTACACCGACGGGAGGCTACGAGCAGTACTTC. Its protein is CATTRTPTGGYEQYF.

The chain couples TRBV5-8 to TRBJ1-1; a weak D match, TRBD1 (5 bases). Germline values: CDR1 SGHTS, CDR2 YDEGEE. CDR3 length: 13 amino acids. V gave up 1 base and J gave up 1 base, with 5 bases separating them. Written as DNA, the CDR3 is TGTGCCAGCAGCTTGACAGGGAACACTGAAGCTTTCTTT. Its translation is CASSLTGNTEAFF.

This clone was seen a single time. The CDR3 region is CASSLESGRQYF. The CDR3 coding sequence is TGTGCCAGCAGCTTAGAGTCCGGGAGGCAGTACTTC. J is TRBJ2-7 and V is TRBV7-9, with TRBD2 as a possible D gene (6 bases). Trimming shortened V by 1 base and J by 9 bases, and 10 bases separated the two germline ends. The length of the CDR3 is 12 residues. Germline CDR1 and CDR2: SEHNR and FQNEAQ (reference sequence). Combining the CDR3 with reference TRBV7-9 and TRBJ2-7 gives the whole variable domain DTGVSQNPRHKITKRGQNVTFRCDPISEHNRLYWYRQTLGQGPEFLTYFQNEAQLEKSRLLSDRFSAERPKGSFSTLEIQRTEQGDSAMYLCASSLESGRQYFGPGTRLTVT.

This clone was counted a single time. The V and J genes are TRBV15 and TRBJ2-5; 8 bases are shared with TRBD2. After removal of 4 bases from V and 0 bases from J, the junction contained 7 bases not matched to a gene. This CDR3 is built from 16 residues. Germline V lookup: CDR1 LNHNV, CDR2 YYDKDF (reference sequence). CDR3: CATSTRSSGYQETQYF. CDR3 bases: TGTGCCACCAGCACTAGGTCTAGCGGGTACCAAGAGACCCAGTACTTC.

The gene calls are TRBV2 and TRBJ2-7, with a tentative D call TRBD2 (6 bases). V was clipped by 5 bases and J by 0 bases, with 14 bases between them. This CDR3 is 15 amino acids long. The germline gives CDR1 SNHLY, CDR2 FYNNEI. In DNA, the CDR3 is TGTGCCAGCAGTTTTAGCGGACCCAGCTCCTACGAGCAGTACTTC. Translation gives CASSFSGPSSYEQYF.

The genes are TRBV28 and TRBJ2-5; 9 nucleotides match TRBD2. Germline V gene data show CDR1 as MDHEN and CDR2 as SYDVKM. Trimming took 5 bases from V and 5 from J; bases not matched to a gene: 21. The CDR3 sequence is 19 residues long. The CDR3 coding sequence is TGTGCCAGCAGTCCAAGGGGTCGGAGTAGCGGGAGAGGGGGGGAGACCCAGTACTTC. This translates into CASSPRGRSSGRGGETQYF.

This clone was observed a few times. The genes are TRBV7-2 and TRBJ1-3, with 9 positions matching TRBD1. The CDR3 consists of 18 residues. After removal of 5 bases from V and 0 bases from J, the junction contained 11 bases not matched to a gene. Germline loops: CDR1 SGHTA, CDR2 FQGNSA. CDR3 nucleotides: TGTGCCAGCAGCCCCCGGGGACAGGGCGGCAGCTCTGGAAACACCATATATTTT. Protein sequence: CASSPRGQGGSSGNTIYF.

The rearrangement links TRBV7-2 to TRBJ1-2, with 8 positions matching TRBD1. CDR1 is SGHTA, CDR2 FQGNSA, per germline. This CDR3 region has 15 residues. The V segment lost 5 bases and the J segment 2 bases; nucleotides outside the gene matches: 7. The CDR3 reads CASSPGQGRNYGYTF. Written as DNA, the CDR3 is TGTGCCAGCAGCCCCGGACAGGGCAGGAACTATGGCTACACCTTC.

The rearrangement links TRBV28 to TRBJ2-5, with D possibly TRBD2 on 5 matching bases. The CDR3 sequence is 14 residues long. Trimming left V 7 bases short and J 5 bases short, with 17 bases between. Germline V gene data show CDR1 as MDHEN and CDR2 as SYDVKM. In DNA form, the CDR3 reads TGTGCCAGCACTAGACCCCTCAAGCGGGAGACCCAGTACTTC. Translating gives CASTRPLKRETQYF.

J is TRBJ2-7 and V is TRBV14; no definite D call. Germline assignment: CDR1 SGHDN and CDR2 FVKESK. Trimming stripped 2 bases from V and 2 bases from J, with 10 bases between. The CDR3 runs to 14 residues. The CDR3 spells CASSQIGGTYEQYF. DNA of the CDR3: TGTGCCAGCAGCCAAATTGGCGGAACCTACGAGCAGTACTTC.

This clone has a handful of counts. The chain carries TRBV10-3 and TRBJ2-1; 13 bases line up with TRBD2. The CDR3 extends over 16 amino acids. CDR1 is ENHRY and CDR2 is SYGVKD in the germline V gene. With V trimmed by 3 bases and J by 10 bases, 9 bases remained unmatched. CDR3 sequence (DNA): TGTGCCATCAGTGATAGAACTAGCGGGAGGGTGACGGAGCAGTTCTTC. Translation: CAISDRTSGRVTEQFF.